The clone carrying this T cell receptor beta chain is termed medium-sized. Irradiated stimulators labeled with violet dye, about 200,000 in number, were plated with about 200,000 CFSE-labeled responders. This CDR3 contains 16 residues. The germline gives CDR1 SGHNT, CDR2 YYREEE (reference sequence). V gave up 0 bases and J gave up 0 bases, with 13 bases separating them. This record comes from a study of graft-versus-host responses after intestinal transplantation. Study summary: Recipients were all induced with anti-thymocyte globulin, then given tacrolimus and steroids for approximately 3 years.

Overall study results and limits: Present in recipient marrow, GvH clones included some that appeared first in ileum or blood. Across patients carrying graft-donor T cell macrochimerism, allografts held high graft-versus-host to host-versus-graft clonal ratios.

Sequencing used immunoSEQ multiplex PCR; TCRdb keeps in-frame clones, though not all of them. The table shows under 15,000 clones, with around a third occurring only once. The TCR was taken from a human patient who received an intestinal transplant. The source was alloreactive CD8+ T cells from a mixed lymphocyte reaction culture, collected before intestinal transplant. Subset: CFSE-low proliferating T cells sorted from roughly 6-day pre-transplant mixed lymphocyte reaction (GvH or HvG direction). This chain links TRBV5-4 with TRBJ2-7; D perhaps matches TRBD1 (6 bases). The CDR3 DNA reads TGTGCCAGCAGCTTGGGACGGGACATACTCTCCTACGAGCAGTACTTC. Translation: CASSLGRDILSYEQYF.